The 21 T cell receptor beta chains given below trace back to one sample, sequenced in a study of T cell responses to AZD1222 COVID-19 vaccine. The table came from immunoSEQ multiplex PCR; TCRdb's copy has only in-frame clones and leaves some out. Among fewer than 200,000 clones, around 87% were seen once, and the ten largest hold 4.3%. The sequenced sample was peripheral blood, obtained 28 days after the second AZD1222 dose. These receptor sequences come from an adult who received the AZD1222 COVID-19 vaccine.

This clone has a single count. The chain uses TRBV6-2 or TRBV6-3 and TRBJ2-7; 10 bases map to TRBD2. The CDR3 has 15 residues. Germline CDR1 is MNHEY and CDR2 is SVGEGT. With 4 bases clipped from V and 2 bases from J, the junction kept 5 bases outside the gene matches. The CDR3 sequence is CASSFSGGLPYEQYF. The CDR3 nucleotides read TGTGCCAGCAGTTTTAGCGGGGGGTTACCCTACGAGCAGTACTTC.

This clone was seen only a few times. V and J are TRBV5-4 and TRBJ2-6; 8 bases match TRBD1. V dropped 4 bases and J dropped 0; count of bases not matched to a gene: 0. Looked up from germline, CDR1 is SGHNT and CDR2 is YYREEE (reference sequence). The CDR3 has 15 residues. The CDR3 sequence is CASSTGGSGANVLTF. In DNA, the CDR3 is TGTGCCAGCAGCACAGGGGGCTCTGGGGCCAACGTCCTGACTTTC.

The J gene is TRBJ1-4, the V gene TRBV13, with D tentatively TRBD1 (6 bases). Germline CDR1 is PRHDT and CDR2 is FYEKMQ (reference sequence). Trimming pared 5 bases from V and 7 bases from J, leaving 17 bases between. The CDR3 has 15 residues. The CDR3 DNA is TGTGCCAGCAGCCCCGCGACAGGAGATACTGAAAAACTGTTTTTT. Its protein product is CASSPATGDTEKLFF.

The chain recombines TRBV5-8 with TRBJ2-7; TRBD2 matches at 10 bases. The germline V gene has CDR1 SGHTS and CDR2 YDEGEE. The CDR3 is 14 amino acids. The CDR3 region has the DNA TGTGCAGCGGGGGGGCTAGCGGGGACCCACGAGCAGTACTTC. This codes for CAAGGLAGTHEQYF.

This chain links TRBV2 with TRBJ1-2; weak D call: TRBD1 (5 bases). This CDR3 has 14 residues. Germline lookup yields CDR1 SNHLY and CDR2 FYNNEI. V lost 2 bases, J lost 7 bases, and 14 bases lay in between. In DNA form, the CDR3 reads TGTGCCAGCAGTGAAAATCAGTGGGGCGTTGGCTACACCTTC. Protein: CASSENQWGVGYTF.

This clone was seen only a few times. The chain combines TRBV7-9 with TRBJ1-1, with D perhaps TRBD1 (5 bases). The CDR3 totals 14 residues. Germline V lookup: CDR1 SEHNR, CDR2 FQNEAQ (reference sequence). V lost 7 bases and J 7 bases, leaving 19 bases between the germline ends. As DNA, the CDR3 is TGTGCCAGCACCATACGCGGGGCCCCGATTGAAGCTTTCTTT. Protein: CASTIRGAPIEAFF.

The gene calls are TRBV4-3 and TRBJ1-1; no clear D. The CDR3 is made up of 15 amino acids. The germline V gene has CDR1 LGHNA and CDR2 YSLEER. Trimming left V 1 base short and J 1 base short, with 10 bases between. This CDR3 is CASSQVSTGNTEAFF. In nucleotides, the CDR3 is TGCGCCAGCAGCCAAGTATCCACCGGGAACACTGAAGCTTTCTTT.

The V call is TRBV6-6, the J call TRBJ2-3; 14 positions match TRBD2. Germline CDR1 MNHNY, CDR2 SVGAGI (reference sequence). This CDR3 comprises 17 residues. The V segment lost 5 bases and the J segment 6 bases; nucleotides outside the gene matches: 10. CDR3 sequence reads: CASSPRLAGGPVDTQYF. The CDR3 DNA follows: TGTGCCAGCAGTCCTAGACTAGCGGGGGGGCCCGTCGATACGCAGTATTTT.

This chain uses TRBV20-1 with TRBJ1-1; D is unresolved. The V gene's germline CDR1 is DFQATT and CDR2 SNEGSKA (reference sequence). This CDR3 has 11 residues. Trimming removed 0 bases at V and 11 bases at J, with 10 bases between. The CDR3, as DNA: TGCAGTGCTAGAGATCTATCAAGGGCTTTCTTT. Amino acids: CSARDLSRAFF.

The J gene is TRBJ1-1, the V gene TRBV6-1; 9 bases agree with TRBD1. V lost 2 bases and J lost 6; bases outside the gene matches: 13. Germline CDR1 MNHNS, CDR2 SASEGT. The CDR3 is 17 amino acids. DNA of the CDR3: TGTGCCAGCAGTGAACGGGTGACAGGGGGGATTCGGGCTGAAGCTTTCTTT. It yields the protein CASSERVTGGIRAEAFF.

This chain connects TRBV7-9 to TRBJ1-4; D call uncertain. The CDR3 extends over 14 amino acids. V gave up 6 bases and J gave up 0 bases, with 8 bases separating them. Looked up from germline, CDR1 is SEHNR and CDR2 is FQNEAQ (reference sequence). The CDR3 sequence is CASSKRTTNEKLFF. The CDR3 DNA follows: TGTGCCAGCAGTAAGCGAACAACTAATGAAAAACTGTTTTTT.

The chain uses TRBV6-4 and TRBJ2-7; D is unresolved. CDR3 size: 11 residues. The V gene's germline CDR1 is MRHNA and CDR2 SNTAGT. Trimming took 2 bases from V and 7 from J, leaving 6 bases between them. DNA for the CDR3: TGTGCCAGCAGTGACGGGTTGGAGCAGTACTTC. Its protein is CASSDGLEQYF.

The chain has TRBV19 and TRBJ1-1, with D perhaps matching TRBD1 (5 bases). Trimming stripped 1 base from V and 4 bases from J, with 22 bases between. CDR1 is LNHDA and CDR2 is SQIVND in the germline V gene (reference sequence). The CDR3 totals 18 residues. The DNA for the CDR3 is TGTGCCAGTAGTATAGGCCCCTTTTTAGGGACTTTGGTCACTGAAGCTTTCTTT. It yields the protein CASSIGPFLGTLVTEAFF.

V is TRBV6-1 and J is TRBJ2-1, with 9 bases fitting TRBD2. This CDR3 is 15 amino acids long. CDR1 MNHNS and CDR2 SASEGT come from the germline V gene. The ends lost 1 base at V and 3 bases at J; junction bases unmatched: 1. CDR3 residues: CASSEGGGGYNEQFF. CDR3 nucleotides: TGTGCCAGCAGTGAAGGCGGGGGGGGCTACAATGAGCAGTTCTTC.

The chain links TRBV21-1 to TRBJ1-1. TRBV21-1 is deemed a pseudogene. This CDR3 comprises 16 residues. CDR3 residues: CASSKAPGGDRVGAFF. The CDR3 nucleotides read TGTGCCAGCAGCAAAGCGCCGGGAGGAGACAGGGTGGGAGCTTTCTTT.

The gene calls are TRBV30 and TRBJ1-1; 7 nucleotides line up with TRBD1. This CDR3 is built from 14 residues. V lost 3 bases to trimming and J lost 2 bases; unmatched junction nucleotides: 6. The V gene's germline CDR1 is GTSNPN and CDR2 SVGIG (reference sequence). CDR3 coding DNA: TGTGCCTGGAGCCCCGGACAGGCAAACACTGAAGCTTTCTTT. It specifies CAWSPGQANTEAFF.

The table lists this clone with a count of one. The V and J genes are TRBV29-1 and TRBJ2-2; possible D gene TRBD1, 5 bases. Between the trimmed V and J ends, which lost 5 bases and 4 bases, there was a span of 11 bases. From germline, CDR1 is SQVTM and CDR2 ANQGSEA. This CDR3 is 13 amino acids long. The CDR3 here is CSVRGRSTGELFF. For the CDR3, the DNA is TGCAGCGTTAGGGGCCGGAGCACCGGGGAGCTGTTTTTT.

The J gene is TRBJ2-1, the V gene TRBV18, with 8 positions matching TRBD2. V lost 6 bases and J lost 8; bases outside the gene matches: 15. Germline loops: CDR1 KGHSH, CDR2 LQKENI. The CDR3 has 16 residues. This CDR3 is CASSHRRLAGLYEQFF. In DNA form, the CDR3 reads TGTGCCAGCTCCCACCGTCGGCTAGCGGGTTTGTATGAGCAGTTCTTC.

The chain uses TRBV10-2 and TRBJ2-5; D uncertain. CDR1 WSHSY and CDR2 SAAADI come from the germline V gene. The CDR3 runs to 15 residues. Trimming pared 0 bases from V and 5 bases from J, leaving 13 bases between. CDR3 nucleotides: TGCGCCAGCAGTGAGTCGTCAAAGTCTAGGGAGACCCAGTACTTC. Its protein product is CASSESSKSRETQYF.

The V and J genes are TRBV6-5 and TRBJ1-2; D is uncertain. Trimming left V 6 bases short and J 1 base short, with 12 bases between. CDR3 size: 14 residues. From germline, CDR1 is MNHEY and CDR2 SVGAGI. This CDR3 reads CASSPLGLNYGYTF. Written as DNA, the CDR3 is TGTGCCAGCAGCCCCTTAGGGCTTAACTATGGCTACACCTTC.

The rearrangement joins TRBV3-1 (or the pseudogene TRBV3-2) to TRBJ2-1; the match to TRBD2 covers 10 bases. With 1 base clipped from V and 9 bases from J, the junction kept 12 bases outside the gene matches. CDR3 length equals 17 residues. The germline gives CDR1 LGHDT, CDR2 YNNKEL (reference sequence). CDR3 amino acids: CASSQGGQRGGMGEQFF. CDR3 nucleotides: TGTGCCAGCAGCCAAGGAGGACAGCGGGGGGGCATGGGTGAGCAGTTCTTC.